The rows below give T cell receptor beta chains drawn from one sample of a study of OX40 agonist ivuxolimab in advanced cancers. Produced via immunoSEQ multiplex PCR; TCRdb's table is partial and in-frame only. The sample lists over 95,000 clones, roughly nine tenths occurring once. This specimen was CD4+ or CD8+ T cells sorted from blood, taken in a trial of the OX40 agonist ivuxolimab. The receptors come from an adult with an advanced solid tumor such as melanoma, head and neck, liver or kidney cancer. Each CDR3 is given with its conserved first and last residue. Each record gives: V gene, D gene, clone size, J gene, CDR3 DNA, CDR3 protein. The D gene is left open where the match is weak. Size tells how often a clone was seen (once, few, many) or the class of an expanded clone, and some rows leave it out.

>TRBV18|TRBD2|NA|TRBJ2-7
TGTGCCAGCTCACCCGGAGCGGGAGTCGTCTACGAGCAGTACTTC
CASSPGAGVVYEQYF
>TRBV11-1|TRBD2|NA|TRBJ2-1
TGTGCCAGCAGCTTGTTTGCTAGCGGGAGGGCCAGGTACAATGAGCAGTTCTTC
CASSLFASGRARYNEQFF
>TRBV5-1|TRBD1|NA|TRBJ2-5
TGCGCCAGCAGCTTGGTGGTGACAGGGGGCACAGAGACCCAGTACTTC
CASSLVVTGGTETQYF
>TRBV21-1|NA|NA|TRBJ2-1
TGTGCCAGCAGCAAAAAGAAGCTGTTCTACAATGAGCAGTTCTTC
CASSKKKLFYNEQFF
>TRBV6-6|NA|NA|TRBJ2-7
TGTGCCAGCAGTGGGACGACACGGACCAGGGAGCAGTACTTC
CASSGTTRTREQYF
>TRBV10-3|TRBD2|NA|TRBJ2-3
TGTGCCATCAGGGGACCCGGACTAGCGGGAGGAGATACGCAGTATTTT
CAIRGPGLAGGDTQYF
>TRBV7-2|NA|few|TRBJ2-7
TGTGCCAGCAGCTCCGCCTCAGGCTACGAGCAGTACTTC
CASSSASGYEQYF
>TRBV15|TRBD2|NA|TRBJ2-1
TGTGCCACCAGCAGCAGCGGGAGGTCGTTCAATGAGCAGTTCTTC
CATSSSGRSFNEQFF
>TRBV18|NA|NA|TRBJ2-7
TGTGCCAGCTCGTTTAATTCGGAACAGGAGATCTTC
CASSFNSEQEIF
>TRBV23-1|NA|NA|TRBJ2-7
TGCGCCAGCAAGATCGGGACACGGTCCTACGAGCAGTACTTC
CASKIGTRSYEQYF
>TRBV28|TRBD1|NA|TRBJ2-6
TGTGCCACCTCCCGGACAGGGCGTACTGGGGCCAACGTCCTGACTTTC
CATSRTGRTGANVLTF
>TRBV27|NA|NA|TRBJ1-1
TGTGCCAGCCGCGCCCCCATGAACACTGAAGCTTTCTTT
CASRAPMNTEAFF
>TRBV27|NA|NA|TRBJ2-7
TGTGCCAGCAGTTTAAGTACGCCGACCGCTATTGCCTACGAGCAGTACTTC
CASSLSTPTAIAYEQYF
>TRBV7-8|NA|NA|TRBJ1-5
TGTGCCAGCAGCTCCCGGGACGCCAATCAGCCCCAGCATTTT
CASSSRDANQPQHF
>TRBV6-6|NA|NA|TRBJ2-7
TGTGCCAGCAGTTACATGGGACCCCACCACGAGCAGTACTTC
CASSYMGPHHEQYF
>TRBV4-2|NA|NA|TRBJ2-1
TGTGCCAGCAGCCAAGAATCGCGGGGCGAGCAGTTCTTC
CASSQESRGEQFF
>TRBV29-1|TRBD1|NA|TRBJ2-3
TGCAGCGTTTCCGGACAGGCGACGGGACGGGGTACGCAGTATTTT
CSVSGQATGRGTQYF
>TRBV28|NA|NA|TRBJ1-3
TGTGCCAGCAGTATTACTGGAAACACCATATATTTT
CASSITGNTIYF
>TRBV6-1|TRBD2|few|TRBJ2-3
TGTGCCACCACCTTACTAGCGGCTAGCACAGATACGCAGTATTTT
CATTLLAASTDTQYF
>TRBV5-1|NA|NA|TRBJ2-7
TGCGCCAGCAGCTTGGTTGGCTCCTACGAGCAGTACTTC
CASSLVGSYEQYF
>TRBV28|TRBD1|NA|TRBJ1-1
TGTGCCAGCAGTTTTGCGGGACAGGGAGTGGCTTTCTTT
CASSFAGQGVAFF
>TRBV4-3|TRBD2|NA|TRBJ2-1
TGCGCCAGCAGCCGGCTAGCGGGAGCTTTCAATGAGCAGTTCTTC
CASSRLAGAFNEQFF
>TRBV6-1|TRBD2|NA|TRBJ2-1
TGTGCCAGCAGTGGGACTAGACCTATGAGAGGGAATGAGCAGTTCTTC
CASSGTRPMRGNEQFF
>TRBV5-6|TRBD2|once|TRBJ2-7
TGTGCCAGCAGCTTAGCGGGAGTCACCTACGAGCAGTACTTC
CASSLAGVTYEQYF
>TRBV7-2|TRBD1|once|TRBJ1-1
TGTGCCAGCAGCCGGACAGGGATGAACACTGAAGCTTTCTTT
CASSRTGMNTEAFF
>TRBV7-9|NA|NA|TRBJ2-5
TGTGCCAGCAGCTTCGGACCCAGGGAGACCCAGTACTTC
CASSFGPRETQYF
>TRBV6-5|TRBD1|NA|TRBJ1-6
TGTGCCAGCAGTGGAACAGGGGGGTTGTATTCACCCCTCCACTTT
CASSGTGGLYSPLHF
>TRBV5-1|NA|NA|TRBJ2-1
TGCGCCAGCAGCTTGGGCACGGCCTACAATGAGCAGTTCTTC
CASSLGTAYNEQFF
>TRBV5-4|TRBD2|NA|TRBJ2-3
TGTGCCAGCAGCTGGGGGGGGACTAGCCTAGGGGATACGCAGTATTTT
CASSWGGTSLGDTQYF
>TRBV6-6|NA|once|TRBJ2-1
TGTGCCAGCAGCTATACAACGTCGAGCGGTGGTGAGCAGTTCTTC
CASSYTTSSGGEQFF
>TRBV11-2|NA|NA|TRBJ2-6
TGTGCCAGCAGCCTGATCAAATCTGGGGCCAACGTCCTGACTTTC
CASSLIKSGANVLTF
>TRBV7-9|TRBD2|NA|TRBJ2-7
TGTGCCAGCAGCTTAGGCGGGGGCTCCTACGAGCAGTACTTC
CASSLGGGSYEQYF
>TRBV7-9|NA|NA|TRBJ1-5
TGTGCCAGCAGCTTAGTTCGGGGGAATAGCAATCAGCCCCAGCATTTT
CASSLVRGNSNQPQHF
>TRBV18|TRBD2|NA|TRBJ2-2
TGTGCCAGCTCACCAACTAGCGGGGGGAACACCGGGGAGCTGTTTTTT
CASSPTSGGNTGELFF
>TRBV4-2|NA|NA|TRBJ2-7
TGTGCCAGCAGCCAAGGAGACAGTTTCTACGAGCAGTACTTC
CASSQGDSFYEQYF
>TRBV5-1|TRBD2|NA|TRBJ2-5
TGCGCCAGCAGCTTGGTTAGCGGGAAAAAGACCCAGTACTTC
CASSLVSGKKTQYF
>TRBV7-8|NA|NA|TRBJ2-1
TGTGCCAGCGGCTCAGGGGCGGGCGGTTACAATGAGCAGTTCTTC
CASGSGAGGYNEQFF
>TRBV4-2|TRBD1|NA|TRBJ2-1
TGTGCCAGCAGCCAAGACGGGGACAGGGGCAATGAGCAGTTCTTC
CASSQDGDRGNEQFF
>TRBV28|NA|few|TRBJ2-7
TGTGCCAGCAGTTCCCCACTAGGGGAGCAGTACTTC
CASSSPLGEQYF
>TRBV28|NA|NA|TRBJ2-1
TGTGCCAGCAGTGATCCTAGCGTGGGGGGCAATGAGCAGTTCTTC
CASSDPSVGGNEQFF
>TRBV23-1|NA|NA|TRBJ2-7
TGCGCCAGCAGTCAATCCTGGCAGGACAGAACCTACGAGCAGTACTTC
CASSQSWQDRTYEQYF
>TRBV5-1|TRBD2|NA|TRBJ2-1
TGCGCCAGCTCCTTGACTAGCGCCAATGAGCAGTTCTTC
CASSLTSANEQFF
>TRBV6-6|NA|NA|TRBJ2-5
TGTGCCAGCAGTAAAGCGGGCTTCCAAGAGACCCAGTACTTC
CASSKAGFQETQYF
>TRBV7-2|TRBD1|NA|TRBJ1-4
TGTGCCAGCAGCTGGGGGGGGACAGCTAATGAAAAACTGTTTTTT
CASSWGGTANEKLFF
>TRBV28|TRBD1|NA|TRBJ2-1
TGTGCCAGCAGTTTAGGGGCAGGGGGCGTTTACAATGAGCAGTTCTTC
CASSLGAGGVYNEQFF
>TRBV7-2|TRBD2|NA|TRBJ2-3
TGTGCCAGCAGCGTAGAGACGGCACCGGGACTAGCGGGAGAAGATACGCAGTATTTT
CASSVETAPGLAGEDTQYF
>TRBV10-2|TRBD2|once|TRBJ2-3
TGCGCCAGCAGTGTAGCGGGAGGGAACACAGATACGCAGTATTTT
CASSVAGGNTDTQYF
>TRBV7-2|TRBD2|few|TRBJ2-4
TGTGCCAGCAGCCGGGGGGGGTCGCTCTTCGGGAACATTCAGTACTTC
CASSRGGSLFGNIQYF
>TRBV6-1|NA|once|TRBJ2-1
TGTGCCAGCAGGAGTGCTGACTTTTACAATGAGCAGTTCTTC
CASRSADFYNEQFF
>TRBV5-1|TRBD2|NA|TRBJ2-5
TGCGCCAGCAGCAGGGGCGTTGCGACTAGCGGCCAAGAGACCCAGTACTTC
CASSRGVATSGQETQYF
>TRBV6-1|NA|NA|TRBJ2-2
TGTGCCAGCAGTGAAGAAGTACCCGGGGAGCTGTTTTTT
CASSEEVPGELFF
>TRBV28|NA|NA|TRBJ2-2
TGTGCCAGCAGTAGCCAGGGCCTCACCGGGGAGCTGTTTTTT
CASSSQGLTGELFF
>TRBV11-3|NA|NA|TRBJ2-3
TGTGCCAGCAGCTTAGGTACGGGCCTCCGCGATACGCAGTATTTT
CASSLGTGLRDTQYF
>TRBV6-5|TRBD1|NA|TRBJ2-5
TGTGCCAGCAGTTACTCAGGGACAGGGGATCAAGAGACCCAGTACTTC
CASSYSGTGDQETQYF
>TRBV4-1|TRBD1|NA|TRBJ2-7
TGCGCCAGCAGCCAAGAAGAGGCAGGGGGCGAATACGAGCAGTACTTC
CASSQEEAGGEYEQYF